This TCR beta chain stems from a study of response to subunit inactivated influenza vaccine. Study-level points and caveats: Each seasonal influenza vaccination, the authors suggested, recruits few new T cells.

V lost 1 base to trimming and J lost 2 bases, with 15 bases between them. The CDR3 consists of 16 residues. CDR1 is SGHVS and CDR2 is FNYEAQ in the germline V gene. Of note for this clonotype: Its specificity is unknown.

TCRdb reprocessed the RT-PCR reads with MiXCR, giving one entry per CDR3 protein. Of some 800,000 distinct CDR3 sequences detected, 20% to 25% appear once; the ten largest clones hold approximately 10%. The chain employs TRBV7-6 and TRBJ2-7, with D perhaps TRBD1 or TRBD2 (6 bases each). Source: PBMCs from blood, taken roughly 5 days after vaccination. This clonotype was obtained from a man aged 50-60 years who received an inactivated influenza vaccine. CDR3 sequence reads: CASSLEPWGAAYEQYF. CDR3 nucleotides: TGTGCCAGCAGCTTAGAGCCATGGGGGGCCGCCTACGAGCAGTACTTC.